The rows below give T cell receptor beta chains drawn from one sample of a study of OX40 agonist ivuxolimab in advanced cancers. The protocol was immunoSEQ multiplex PCR, while the TCRdb copy is restricted to in-frame clones and leaves out a portion. The repertoire holds approximately 110,000 clones, 85% to 95% seen once, with 0.65% to 0.9% in the top ten. Material: CD4+ or CD8+ T cells sorted from blood, obtained in a trial of the OX40 agonist ivuxolimab. The receptor set was obtained from an adult with an advanced solid tumor such as melanoma, head and neck, liver or kidney cancer. CDR3s include the opening cysteine and the closing phenylalanine or tryptophan. A D gene is named only where the DNA matches it firmly. Some rows have no size entry. The others give once, few or many, or a class for an expanded clone.

abundance: NA
v_gene: TRBV7-9
j_gene: TRBJ2-3
d_gene: NA
CDR3aa: CASSLGGVSTDTQYF
CDR3nt: TGTGCCAGCAGCTTAGGGGGGGTTAGCACAGATACGCAGTATTTT

abundance: NA
v_gene: TRBV9
j_gene: TRBJ2-4
d_gene: TRBD2
CDR3aa: CASSLEGTSGSHIQYF
CDR3nt: TGTGCCAGCAGCCTAGAGGGGACTAGCGGGAGTCACATTCAGTACTTC

abundance: NA
v_gene: TRBV5-1
j_gene: TRBJ1-6
d_gene: TRBD1
CDR3aa: CASMPRAGGSPLHF
CDR3nt: TGCGCCAGCATGCCCCGGGCAGGGGGTTCACCCCTCCACTTT

abundance: NA
v_gene: TRBV6-5
j_gene: TRBJ1-6
d_gene: NA
CDR3aa: CASSQQGGGSPLHF
CDR3nt: TGTGCCAGCAGTCAACAGGGAGGAGGTTCACCCCTCCACTTT

abundance: once
v_gene: TRBV2
j_gene: TRBJ2-7
d_gene: NA
CDR3aa: CAITVGGVRAQQYF
CDR3nt: TGTGCCATTACAGTGGGCGGAGTTAGAGCTCAGCAGTACTTC

abundance: NA
v_gene: TRBV5-1
j_gene: TRBJ1-2
d_gene: NA
CDR3aa: CASSLGQQYGYTF
CDR3nt: TGCGCCAGCAGCTTGGGTCAACAGTATGGCTACACCTTC

abundance: NA
v_gene: TRBV6-5
j_gene: TRBJ1-2
d_gene: TRBD1
CDR3aa: CASSPDRDMGYTF
CDR3nt: TGTGCCAGCAGTCCGGACAGGGACATGGGCTACACCTTC

abundance: NA
v_gene: TRBV7-2
j_gene: TRBJ1-6
d_gene: NA
CDR3aa: CASSPQGYQSNSPLHF
CDR3nt: TGTGCCAGCAGCCCTCAGGGGTACCAGTCCAATTCACCCCTCCACTTT

abundance: once
v_gene: TRBV7-3
j_gene: TRBJ2-3
d_gene: TRBD2
CDR3aa: CASSLGLAGGRSSTDTQYF
CDR3nt: TGTGCCAGCAGCTTAGGACTAGCGGGAGGTAGATCTAGCACAGATACGCAGTATTTT

abundance: NA
v_gene: TRBV18
j_gene: TRBJ2-1
d_gene: NA
CDR3aa: CASSPRGDYNEQFF
CDR3nt: TGTGCCAGCTCACCTCGTGGAGACTACAATGAGCAGTTCTTC

abundance: NA
v_gene: TRBV5-4
j_gene: TRBJ2-1
d_gene: NA
CDR3aa: CASSLDGGSYNEQFF
CDR3nt: TGTGCCAGCAGCTTGGATGGGGGCTCCTACAATGAGCAGTTCTTC

abundance: NA
v_gene: TRBV2
j_gene: TRBJ1-2
d_gene: NA
CDR3aa: CASRLGNGYTF
CDR3nt: TGTGCCAGCAGGTTAGGCAATGGCTACACCTTC

abundance: NA
v_gene: TRBV27
j_gene: TRBJ2-1
d_gene: NA
CDR3aa: CATGNLGNEQFF
CDR3nt: TGTGCCACTGGGAACCTAGGCAATGAGCAGTTCTTC

abundance: NA
v_gene: TRBV5-1
j_gene: TRBJ1-2
d_gene: NA
CDR3aa: CASSLGLDGGGYTF
CDR3nt: TGCGCCAGCAGCTTGGGCCTGGACGGTGGTGGCTACACCTTC

abundance: NA
v_gene: TRBV7-9
j_gene: TRBJ2-7
d_gene: TRBD2
CDR3aa: CASSQTSGESSYEQYF
CDR3nt: TGTGCCAGCAGCCAAACTAGCGGCGAAAGCTCCTACGAGCAGTACTTC

abundance: once
v_gene: TRBV9
j_gene: TRBJ2-5
d_gene: NA
CDR3aa: CASSVDGVPETQYF
CDR3nt: TGTGCCAGCAGCGTAGACGGGGTCCCCGAGACCCAGTACTTC

abundance: NA
v_gene: TRBV5-4
j_gene: TRBJ2-1
d_gene: NA
CDR3aa: CASSLQGKYNEQFF
CDR3nt: TGTGCCAGCAGCTTGCAGGGGAAATACAATGAGCAGTTCTTC

abundance: few
v_gene: TRBV6-1
j_gene: TRBJ1-5
d_gene: TRBD1
CDR3aa: CASSPRQGPEPQHF
CDR3nt: TGTGCCAGCAGTCCTCGACAGGGCCCGGAGCCCCAGCATTTT

abundance: NA
v_gene: TRBV5-6
j_gene: TRBJ2-7
d_gene: NA
CDR3aa: CASSLSENDLGDF
CDR3nt: TGTGCCAGCAGCTTGTCCGAAAACGATCTCGGGGATTTC

abundance: NA
v_gene: TRBV5-1
j_gene: TRBJ2-7
d_gene: TRBD2
CDR3aa: CASSRAQAGGFITSYEQYF
CDR3nt: TGCGCCAGCAGCCGGGCGCAAGCGGGAGGGTTTATCACCTCCTACGAGCAGTACTTC

abundance: NA
v_gene: TRBV7-6
j_gene: TRBJ1-1
d_gene: NA
CDR3aa: CASSFRGPPNTEAFF
CDR3nt: TGTGCCAGCAGCTTTCGGGGGCCACCCAACACTGAAGCTTTCTTT

abundance: NA
v_gene: TRBV7-3
j_gene: TRBJ2-1
d_gene: NA
CDR3aa: CASSLTRESYNEQFF
CDR3nt: TGTGCCAGCAGCTTAACTCGGGAGAGCTACAATGAGCAGTTCTTC

abundance: NA
v_gene: TRBV6-1
j_gene: TRBJ2-5
d_gene: NA
CDR3aa: CASSEQGKGTQYF
CDR3nt: TGTGCCAGCAGTGAACAGGGGAAGGGGACCCAGTACTTC

abundance: NA
v_gene: TRBV5-1
j_gene: TRBJ2-7
d_gene: TRBD2
CDR3aa: CASSQLTSGFGYEQYF
CDR3nt: TGCGCCAGCAGCCAGTTAACTAGCGGGTTCGGCTACGAGCAGTACTTC

abundance: NA
v_gene: TRBV5-4
j_gene: TRBJ2-1
d_gene: NA
CDR3aa: CASSLADNNEQFF
CDR3nt: TGTGCCAGCAGCTTGGCAGATAACAATGAGCAGTTCTTC

abundance: NA
v_gene: TRBV6-5
j_gene: TRBJ2-7
d_gene: TRBD1
CDR3aa: CASSYTAGQGYEQYF
CDR3nt: TGTGCCAGCAGTTACACTGCGGGACAGGGCTACGAGCAGTACTTC

abundance: NA
v_gene: TRBV28
j_gene: TRBJ1-1
d_gene: NA
CDR3aa: CASSYQGRNTEAFF
CDR3nt: TGTGCCAGCAGTTATCAGGGGAGGAACACTGAAGCTTTCTTT

abundance: NA
v_gene: TRBV21-1
j_gene: TRBJ2-7
d_gene: NA
CDR3aa: CASSKKSTLQGPVYEQYF
CDR3nt: TGTGCCAGCAGCAAAAAGTCCACTCTACAGGGCCCAGTCTACGAGCAGTACTTC

abundance: NA
v_gene: TRBV5-4
j_gene: TRBJ1-4
d_gene: NA
CDR3aa: CASSLGGGEKLFF
CDR3nt: TGTGCCAGCAGTTTAGGGGGGGGTGAAAAACTGTTTTTT

abundance: NA
v_gene: TRBV6-1
j_gene: TRBJ1-2
d_gene: NA
CDR3aa: CASSEDRAPYYGYTF
CDR3nt: TGTGCCAGCAGTGAAGACAGGGCCCCTTACTATGGCTACACCTTC

abundance: NA
v_gene: TRBV7-9
j_gene: TRBJ2-7
d_gene: NA
CDR3aa: CASSFGRLSYEQYF
CDR3nt: TGTGCCAGCAGCTTCGGACGATTATCCTACGAGCAGTACTTC

abundance: NA
v_gene: TRBV5-1
j_gene: TRBJ2-4
d_gene: NA
CDR3aa: CASSFGGPIAKNIQYF
CDR3nt: TGCGCCAGCAGCTTCGGCGGCCCCATAGCCAAAAACATTCAGTACTTC

abundance: NA
v_gene: TRBV11-2
j_gene: TRBJ2-7
d_gene: NA
CDR3aa: CASSLDWGGRGYTEQYF
CDR3nt: TGTGCCAGCAGCTTAGATTGGGGGGGCAGGGGCTATACCGAGCAGTACTTC

abundance: NA
v_gene: TRBV2
j_gene: TRBJ1-5
d_gene: TRBD1
CDR3aa: CASRRTGGGQPQHF
CDR3nt: TGTGCCAGCAGAAGGACAGGGGGAGGTCAGCCCCAGCATTTT

abundance: NA
v_gene: TRBV28
j_gene: TRBJ1-5
d_gene: NA
CDR3aa: CASSLPGESNQPQHF
CDR3nt: TGTGCCAGCAGTTTACCAGGGGAAAGCAATCAGCCCCAGCATTTT

abundance: once
v_gene: TRBV18
j_gene: TRBJ2-1
d_gene: TRBD2
CDR3aa: CASSPPWREGHDEQFF
CDR3nt: TGTGCCAGCTCACCACCATGGCGGGAGGGCCACGATGAGCAGTTCTTC

abundance: NA
v_gene: TRBV19
j_gene: TRBJ1-1
d_gene: NA
CDR3aa: CASSIAGEAFF
CDR3nt: TGTGCCAGTAGTATAGCCGGTGAAGCTTTCTTT

abundance: NA
v_gene: TRBV9
j_gene: TRBJ1-2
d_gene: TRBD1
CDR3aa: CASVDRGDGYTF
CDR3nt: TGTGCCAGTGTAGACAGGGGAGACGGCTACACCTTC

abundance: NA
v_gene: TRBV5-1
j_gene: TRBJ1-1
d_gene: TRBD1
CDR3aa: CASSLQDRDAEAFF
CDR3nt: TGCGCCAGCAGCTTACAGGACAGGGATGCTGAAGCTTTCTTT

abundance: NA
v_gene: TRBV9
j_gene: TRBJ1-5
d_gene: NA
CDR3aa: CASSGVYSNQPQHF
CDR3nt: TGTGCCAGCAGCGGGGTGTATAGCAATCAGCCCCAGCATTTT

abundance: NA
v_gene: TRBV27
j_gene: TRBJ2-7
d_gene: TRBD2
CDR3aa: CASSTGTIPYEQYF
CDR3nt: TGTGCCAGCAGTACCGGGACTATTCCCTACGAGCAGTACTTC

abundance: NA
v_gene: TRBV6-1
j_gene: TRBJ1-3
d_gene: NA
CDR3aa: CASSEGGVNSGNTIYF
CDR3nt: TGTGCCAGCAGTGAAGGGGGAGTGAACTCTGGAAACACCATATATTTT

abundance: NA
v_gene: TRBV19
j_gene: TRBJ2-7
d_gene: TRBD1
CDR3aa: CASSNPGTGSYEQYF
CDR3nt: TGTGCCAGTAGTAACCCCGGGACAGGGTCCTACGAGCAGTACTTC

abundance: NA
v_gene: TRBV18
j_gene: TRBJ1-1
d_gene: TRBD1
CDR3aa: CASSPAGQGSTEAFF
CDR3nt: TGTGCCAGCTCACCAGCGGGACAGGGTAGCACTGAAGCTTTCTTT

abundance: NA
v_gene: TRBV7-2
j_gene: TRBJ2-3
d_gene: TRBD1
CDR3aa: CASSQTGDSEDTQYF
CDR3nt: TGTGCCAGCAGCCAGACAGGGGATTCAGAAGATACGCAGTATTTT

abundance: NA
v_gene: TRBV6-1
j_gene: TRBJ2-1
d_gene: TRBD1
CDR3aa: CASSVDRAEQFF
CDR3nt: TGTGCCAGCAGCGTCGACAGGGCTGAGCAGTTCTTC

abundance: NA
v_gene: TRBV30
j_gene: TRBJ2-2
d_gene: TRBD1
CDR3aa: CAYRQGNTGELFF
CDR3nt: TGTGCCTACAGACAGGGAAACACCGGGGAGCTGTTTTTT

abundance: NA
v_gene: TRBV27
j_gene: TRBJ2-1
d_gene: NA
CDR3aa: CASRLWGPTYNEQFF
CDR3nt: TGTGCCAGCAGACTCTGGGGTCCCACCTACAATGAGCAGTTCTTC